This is a list of T cell receptor beta chains from one sample in a study of patients and donors after allogeneic stem cell transplantation. TCRdb analysed the RT-PCR reads with MiXCR anew, one entry per CDR3 protein. The sample comprises roughly 880,000 distinct CDR3 sequences, approximately 18% of which are singletons, and 5% to 6.5% rests with the top ten. Sequenced: blood, either unsorted or a sorted T cell fraction (not recorded which). The receptors stem from a human donor who was either an allogeneic HSCT recipient or a stem cell or donor lymphocyte infusion donor (not recorded which). It is not recorded whose cells these are; they may come from a transplant donor. The CDR3 runs from the conserved cysteine through the conserved F or W. Size tells how often a clone was seen (once, few, many) or the class of an expanded clone, and some rows leave it out.

j_call | clone_size | cdr3_length | v_call | cdr3_aa
TRBJ2-2 | few | 14 | TRBV4-2 | CASSGQGATGELFF
TRBJ2-7 | few | 18 | TRBV29-1 | CSVEGHRDHKLSSYEQYF
TRBJ1-1 | - | 16 | TRBV29-1 | CSVAERWGGSHTEAFF
TRBJ2-6 | few | 13 | TRBV27 | CASSPDRANVLTF
TRBJ2-7 | - | 14 | TRBV5-1 | CASSLDQAPYEQYF
TRBJ2-4 | few | 14 | TRBV25-1 | CASSAGTEANIQYF
TRBJ2-1 | - | 16 | TRBV27 | CASSQSGQLSYNEQFF
TRBJ2-3 | many | 15 | TRBV12-3/TRBV12-4 | CASSLGAGATDTQYF
TRBJ2-5 | - | 16 | TRBV9 | CASSTPAPGVGETQYF
TRBJ2-3 | few | 18 | TRBV4-3 | CASSQDRTGGGFTDTQYF
TRBJ2-1 | - | 14 | TRBV4-2 | CASSAGVGGNEQFF
TRBJ1-2 | - | 15 | TRBV3-1 | CASSLSTVGMVGYTF
TRBJ2-1 | - | 16 | TRBV12-5 | CASGLVISGRANEQFF
TRBJ2-1 | few | 12 | TRBV6-5 | CASSYAKGEQFF
TRBJ2-1 | - | 16 | TRBV7-2 | CASSRSGLAFYNEQFF
TRBJ1-6 | - | 14 | TRBV10-2 | CASSEGDRVSPLHF
TRBJ2-2 | few | 15 | TRBV9 | CASSVATVNTGELFF
TRBJ2-3 | - | 14 | TRBV20-1 | CSAPGAGLTDTQYF
TRBJ2-3 | - | 15 | TRBV5-5 | CASSLTSGRGDTQYF
TRBJ1-1 | few | 13 | TRBV5-1 | CASTSRRGVAAFF
TRBJ1-5 | few | 14 | TRBV10-3 | CAISGGELHQPQHF
TRBJ1-2 | - | 13 | TRBV7-3 | CASSLAASHGYTF
TRBJ2-7 | - | 15 | TRBV5-1 | CASSFGLTDSYEQYF
TRBJ2-7 | - | 13 | TRBV4-3 | CASSQELSYEQYF
TRBJ2-5 | - | 11 | TRBV29-1 | CSVVISGPQYF
TRBJ1-2 | - | 16 | TRBV7-3 | CASSPASGQGVYGYTF
TRBJ2-3 | few | 15 | TRBV20-1 | CSASILAGGTDTQYF
TRBJ1-2 | - | 16 | TRBV7-8 | CASSVGRAPGFDGYTF
TRBJ2-7 | few | 14 | TRBV7-9 | CASSLAASGYEQYF
TRBJ2-2 | many | 13 | TRBV7-9 | CASTRQLTGELFF
TRBJ2-5 | few | 17 | TRBV5-5 | CASSLILSSGSGETQYF
TRBJ2-3 | few | 15 | TRBV4-1 | CASSQVPGRTDTQYF
TRBJ2-5 | - | 15 | TRBV7-2 | CASSLNRGRIETQYF
TRBJ2-2 | few | 12 | TRBV19 | CATNGPTGELFF
TRBJ2-5 | - | 13 | TRBV10-3 | CAISRSFQETQYF
TRBJ2-1 | few | 16 | TRBV4-2 | CASSQELRGRYNEQFF
TRBJ1-1 | - | 14 | TRBV5-5 | CASGPPAGGRVAFF
TRBJ2-3 | - | 14 | TRBV30 | CAWSRASSTDTQYF
TRBJ2-7 | - | 16 | TRBV7-9 | CASSLIDPGPYYEQYF
TRBJ2-7 | - | 14 | TRBV27 | CASSPAHYSYEQSF
TRBJ1-2 | many | 16 | TRBV4-3 | CASSQTAGGLSGGYTF
TRBJ2-5 | - | 12 | TRBV10-3 | CAISELRETQYF
TRBJ2-2 | - | 15 | TRBV5-5 | CASKRGGGNTGELFF
TRBJ1-3 | few | 17 | TRBV11-3 | CASSLGGGRYSGNTIYF
TRBJ1-5 | few | 16 | TRBV6-1 | CASSPKTRSVNQPQHF
TRBJ1-5 | few | 16 | TRBV30 | CAWNEDRGRGGQPQHF
TRBJ2-2 | few | 16 | TRBV5-1 | CASSLASGANTGELFF
TRBJ1-2 | - | 13 | TRBV30 | CAWSPELSGGYTF
TRBJ2-7 | - | 10 | TRBV27 | CASGVGKQYF
TRBJ1-1 | few | 16 | TRBV6-5 | CASSYGVGLMNTEAFF
TRBJ1-1 | - | 16 | TRBV7-3 | CASSLSRPPMNTEAFF